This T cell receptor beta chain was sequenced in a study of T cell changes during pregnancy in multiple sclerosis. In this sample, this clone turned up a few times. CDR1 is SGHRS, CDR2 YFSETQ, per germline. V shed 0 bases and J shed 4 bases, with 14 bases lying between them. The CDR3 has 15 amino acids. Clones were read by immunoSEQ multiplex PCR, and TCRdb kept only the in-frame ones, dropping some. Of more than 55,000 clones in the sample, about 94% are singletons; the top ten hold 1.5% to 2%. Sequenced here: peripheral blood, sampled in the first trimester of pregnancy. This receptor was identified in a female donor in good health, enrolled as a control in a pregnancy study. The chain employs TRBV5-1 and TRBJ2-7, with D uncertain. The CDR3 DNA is TGCGCCAGCAGCTTGGCTGCAGTCTCTTTGTACGAGCAGTACTTC. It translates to CASSLAAVSLYEQYF.